This entry is about one T cell receptor (beta chain). Original handling: Junction-only immunoSEQ data arrived without quality scores, meaning filtering differed. The protocol was immunoSEQ multiplex PCR, while the TCRdb copy is restricted to in-frame clones and leaves out a portion. D and trimming were read from the DNA, whereas the V and J calls and clone size are those reported in that table. The sample contains around 1.4 million clones, about 98.5% of which appear only once. These data come from a study of shared clonotypes between healthy human individuals. Germline V gene lookup returns CDR1 SEHNR and CDR2 FQNEAQ (reference sequence). This CDR3 is built from 12 residues. V was trimmed by 3 bases and J by 3 bases, leaving 6 bases between them.

The TCR originated in a man aged 25 to 40 in good health. The genes are TRBV7-9 and TRBJ2-7, with D possibly matching TRBD2 (5 bases). Material: naive CD4+ T cells sorted from blood. The subset here: CD45RA+ positively selected. The CDR3 DNA follows: TGTGCCAGCAGCTTGGAGGACTACGAGCAGTACTTC. Translating gives CASSLEDYEQYF.